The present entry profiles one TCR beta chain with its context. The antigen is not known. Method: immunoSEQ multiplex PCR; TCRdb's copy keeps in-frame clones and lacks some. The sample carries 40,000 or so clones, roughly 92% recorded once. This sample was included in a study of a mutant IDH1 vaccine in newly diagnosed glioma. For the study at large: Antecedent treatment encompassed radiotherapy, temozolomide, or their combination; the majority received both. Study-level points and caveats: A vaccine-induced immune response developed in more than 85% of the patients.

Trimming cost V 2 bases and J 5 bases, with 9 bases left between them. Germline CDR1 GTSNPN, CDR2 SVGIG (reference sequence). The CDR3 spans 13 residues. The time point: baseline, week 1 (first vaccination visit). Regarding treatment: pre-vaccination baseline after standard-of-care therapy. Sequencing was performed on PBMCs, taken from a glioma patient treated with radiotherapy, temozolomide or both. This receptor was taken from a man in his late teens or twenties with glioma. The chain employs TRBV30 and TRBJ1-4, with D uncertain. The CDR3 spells CAWSPTGNEKLFF. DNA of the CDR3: TGTGCCTGGAGTCCGACGGGAAATGAAAAACTGTTTTTT.